This TCR beta chain was identified during a study of blood T cell repertoires in COVID-19. In the source study's methods: Scientists estimated how many nucleated cells there were by amplifying reference gene primers. TCRdb keeps only in-frame clones here, not all; method: immunoSEQ multiplex PCR. V, J and clone size were drawn from that table, and D and trimming were deduced from the DNA. The sample holds a few hundred thousand clones, 75% to 85% seen once. Germline CDR1 and CDR2: SQVTM and ANQGSEA. With 6 bases removed from V and 4 bases from J, the gap between germline ends came to 9 bases. There are 11 residues in the CDR3. Participant-reported clinical history was the basis for cohort assignment. This clone has more than one count but fewer than ten.

Sequenced sample: PBMCs or T cells enriched from blood (not recorded which). The J gene is TRBJ1-2, the V gene TRBV29-1, with a possible D match to TRBD1 (6 bases). This receptor was obtained from a woman in her thirties or forties with acute COVID-19. The CDR3 loop is CSVVQGYGYTF. CDR3 DNA: TGCAGCGTGGTACAGGGCTATGGCTACACCTTC.